This T cell receptor beta chain came from a study of cytomegalovirus exposure and HLA in healthy donors. Study-wide findings and caveats: Subsequent analysis found a tendency for first-cohort TCR clusters to co-occur within the 120 or so validation repertoires. Associated with cytomegalovirus, according to the listing, were 150 to 200 TCR beta chains.

Method: immunoSEQ multiplex PCR; TCRdb's copy keeps in-frame clones and lacks some. Counted here are 150,000 or so clones, nearly 90% occurring once; the ten biggest clones make up 9% to 9.5%. With respect to this clone: Antigen: not known.

An approximately 130-subject validation cohort, separate from the approximately 720-subject first cohort, supplied the donors. Germline loops: CDR1 GTSNPN, CDR2 SVGIG (reference sequence). This CDR3 contains 14 residues. V lost 0 bases, J lost 3 bases, and 3 bases stayed unmatched. V and J are TRBV30 and TRBJ2-7; 9 bases line up with TRBD1. Sequenced: PBMCs. The TCR comes from a woman aged 18-29 years in good health and CMV-seropositive. The CDR3 DNA is TGTGCCTGGAGTGTGGAGACAGGGGGCTACGAGCAGTACTTC. Its protein is CAWSVETGGYEQYF.